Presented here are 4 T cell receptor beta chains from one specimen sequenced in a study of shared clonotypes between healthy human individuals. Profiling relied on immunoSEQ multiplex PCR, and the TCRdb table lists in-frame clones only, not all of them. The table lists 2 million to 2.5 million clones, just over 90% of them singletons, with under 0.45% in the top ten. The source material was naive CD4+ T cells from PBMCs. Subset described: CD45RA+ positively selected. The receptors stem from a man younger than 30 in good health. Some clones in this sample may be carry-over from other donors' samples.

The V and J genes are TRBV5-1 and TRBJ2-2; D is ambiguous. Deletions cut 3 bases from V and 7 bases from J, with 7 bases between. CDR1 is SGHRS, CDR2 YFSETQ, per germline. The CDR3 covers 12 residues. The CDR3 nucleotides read TGCGCCAGCAGCTCCCCCGGCGGGGAGCTGTTTTTT. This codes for CASSSPGGELFF. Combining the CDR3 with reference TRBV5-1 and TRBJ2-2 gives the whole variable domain KAGVTQTPRYLIKTRGQQVTLSCSPISGHRSVSWYQQTPGQGLQFLFEYFSETQRNKGNFPGRFSGRQFSNSRSEMNVSTLELGDSALYLCASSSPGGELFFGEGSRLTVL.

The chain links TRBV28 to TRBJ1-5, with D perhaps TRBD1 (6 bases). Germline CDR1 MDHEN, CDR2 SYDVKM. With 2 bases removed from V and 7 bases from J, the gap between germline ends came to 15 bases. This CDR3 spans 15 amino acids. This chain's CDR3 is CASSLRGRGKQPQHF. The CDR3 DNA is TGTGCCAGCAGTTTACGCGGGAGGGGGAAGCAGCCCCAGCATTTT. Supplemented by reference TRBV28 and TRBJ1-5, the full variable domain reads DVKVTQSSRYLVKRTGEKVFLECVQDMDHENMFWYRQDPGLGLRLIYFSYDVKMKEKGDIPEGYSVSREKKERFSLILESASTNQTSMYLCASSLRGRGKQPQHFGDGTRLSIL.

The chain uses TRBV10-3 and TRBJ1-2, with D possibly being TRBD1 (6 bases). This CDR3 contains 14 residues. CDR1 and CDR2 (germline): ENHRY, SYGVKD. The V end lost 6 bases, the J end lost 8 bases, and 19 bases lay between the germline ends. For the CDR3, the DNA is TGTGCCATCAGGCGGACAGCCACGATGGAGGGCTACACCTTC. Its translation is CAIRRTATMEGYTF.

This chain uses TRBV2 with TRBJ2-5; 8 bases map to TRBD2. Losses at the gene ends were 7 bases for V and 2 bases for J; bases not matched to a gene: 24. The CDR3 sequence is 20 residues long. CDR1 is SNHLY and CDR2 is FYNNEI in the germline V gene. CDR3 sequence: CASNRGPDNRELAAQETQYF. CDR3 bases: TGTGCCAGCAACCGAGGTCCCGACAACCGGGAACTAGCGGCACAAGAGACCCAGTACTTC.